These 12 T cell receptor beta chains were all obtained from the same sample, sequenced in a study of OX40 agonist ivuxolimab in advanced cancers. The data were produced by immunoSEQ multiplex PCR, yet TCRdb's version contains in-frame clones alone and is incomplete. The sample holds about 54,000 clones, approximately 84% seen once. This sample comprised CD4+ or CD8+ T cells sorted from blood, obtained in a trial of the OX40 agonist ivuxolimab. The source is an adult with an advanced solid tumor such as melanoma, head and neck, liver or kidney cancer.

With regard to this clone: The junction and the germline gene differ at one end; a read error may be behind it. J is TRBJ2-7 and V is TRBV7-9; 9 nucleotides align to TRBD1. The CDR3 consists of 15 residues. Germline V gives CDR1 SEHNR, CDR2 FQNEAQ (reference sequence). In DNA form, the CDR3 reads TGTGCCAGCAGCCCAGGGGACAGGGCCAGCTACAAGCAGTACTTC. Residues: CASSPGDRASYKQYF.

The chain joins TRBV11-2 to TRBJ1-3; D is undetermined. Trimming shortened V by 6 bases and J by 9 bases, and 15 bases separated the two germline ends. The V gene's germline CDR1 is SGHAT and CDR2 FQNNGV. This CDR3 has 13 amino acids. The CDR3 loop reads CASRGLGLSTIYF. The CDR3, as DNA: TGTGCCAGCAGGGGGTTGGGGTTGAGCACCATATATTTT.

The sample holds a few counts of this clone. V is TRBV6-5 and J is TRBJ1-5; 9 nucleotides agree with TRBD1. The germline V gene encodes CDR1 MNHEY and CDR2 SVGAGI. This CDR3 has 15 residues. After removal of 5 bases from V and 6 bases from J, the junction contained 8 bases not matched to a gene. CDR3 residues: CASSRGTGRPQPQHF. CDR3 sequence (DNA): TGTGCCAGCAGTAGAGGGACAGGGAGACCTCAGCCCCAGCATTTT.

This chain uses TRBV15 with TRBJ2-1; possibly TRBD2 for D (5 bases). The CDR3 length is 14 residues. V shed 3 bases and J shed 8 bases, with 14 bases lying between them. Looked up from germline, CDR1 is LNHNV and CDR2 is YYDKDF (reference sequence). The CDR3 spells CATSRREIGYEQFF. In DNA, the CDR3 is TGTGCCACCAGCAGGAGGGAGATTGGCTATGAGCAGTTCTTC.

The CDR3 protein is CASSKRGGAGANVLTF. The DNA for the CDR3 is TGTGCCAGCAGCAAGCGAGGGGGCGCTGGGGCCAACGTCCTGACTTTC. The rearrangement uses TRBV28 and TRBJ2-6; 7 bases are a match to TRBD1. Trimming took 6 bases from V and 2 from J; bases not matched to a gene: 7. This CDR3 contains 16 residues. From germline, CDR1 is MDHEN and CDR2 SYDVKM.

The V call is TRBV7-2, the J call TRBJ1-1, with 8 positions matching TRBD1. V shed 5 bases, J shed 3 bases, and the junction held 5 bases outside the gene matches. Germline V gene lookup returns CDR1 SGHTA and CDR2 FQGNSA. This CDR3 spans 14 amino acids. The CDR3 reads CASSPRQGHTEAFF. The CDR3 nucleotides read TGTGCCAGCAGCCCAAGACAGGGGCACACTGAAGCTTTCTTT. Based on the CDR3 plus reference TRBV7-2 and TRBJ1-1, the full variable domain is GAGVSQSPSNKVTEKGKDVELRCDPISGHTALYWYRQSLGQGLEFLIYFQGNSAPDKSGLPSDRFSAERTGGSVSTLTIQRTQQEDSAVYLCASSPRQGHTEAFFGQGTRLTVV.

This clone was observed a single time. The chain joins TRBV11-3 to TRBJ2-7; perhaps D is TRBD1 or TRBD2 (6 bases each). Germline V gene data show CDR1 as SGHNT and CDR2 as YENEEA. V lost 5 bases and J lost 0, with 14 bases in between. This CDR3 is built from 15 residues. The CDR3 reads CASSPWRGSSYEQYF. CDR3 nucleotides: TGTGCCAGCAGCCCCTGGAGGGGGAGCTCCTACGAGCAGTACTTC.

The chain's CDR3 is CASSPQGGDYGYTF. The DNA of the CDR3 is TGTGCCAGCAGTCCCCAGGGGGGGGACTATGGCTACACCTTC. This chain joins TRBV6-5 and TRBJ1-2, with 7 bases aligning to TRBD1. The germline CDR1 and CDR2 sequences are MNHEY and SVGAGI. CDR3 length equals 14 residues. The V segment lost 5 bases and the J segment 3 bases; nucleotides outside the gene matches: 6.

The chain has TRBV20-1 and TRBJ2-3; unclear D gene. This CDR3 comprises 11 residues. V lost 5 bases and J 2 bases, leaving 5 bases between the germline ends. Per the germline V gene, CDR1 is DFQATT and CDR2 is SNEGSKA (reference sequence). The CDR3 nucleotides read TGCAGTGCTGTGATCACAGATACGCAGTATTTT. Translated, it gives CSAVITDTQYF.

V is TRBV30 and J is TRBJ1-6; TRBD1 agrees at 7 bases. Trimming cost V 5 bases and J 15 bases; bases outside gene matches: 10. Germline CDR1 GTSNPN, CDR2 SVGIG (reference sequence). The CDR3 has 12 residues. DNA of the CDR3: TGTGCCTGGGGGACAGAGGGTGTGGACCTCCACTTT. It yields the protein CAWGTEGVDLHF. Drawing the rest from reference TRBV30 and TRBJ1-6, the complete variable domain is SQTIHQWPATLVQPVGSPLSLECTVEGTSNPNLYWYRQAAGRGLQLLFYSVGIGQISSEVPQNLSASRPQDRQFILSSKKLLLSDSGFYLCAWGTEGVDLHFGNGTRLTVT.

This chain connects TRBV18 to TRBJ1-5; no definite D call. V dropped 5 bases and J dropped 0 bases, with 5 bases sitting between them. The germline V gene has CDR1 KGHSH and CDR2 LQKENI. The CDR3 contains 13 residues. The CDR3 region has the DNA TGTGCCAGCTCAAAGGATAGCAATCAGCCCCAGCATTTT. It codes for CASSKDSNQPQHF.

The chain has TRBV6-5 and TRBJ1-1, with D possibly matching TRBD1 (6 bases). The CDR3 extends over 13 amino acids. The ends were cut back, 7 bases at V and 5 bases at J, with 14 bases in the middle. Per the germline V gene, CDR1 is MNHEY and CDR2 is SVGAGI. CDR3 coding DNA: TGTGCCAGCAAGGGGGGGGTCGAAACTGAAGCTTTCTTT. It translates to CASKGGVETEAFF.